The 6 T cell receptor beta chains in this list originate from one sample, sequenced in a study of blood T cell repertoires in COVID-19. This table comes from immunoSEQ multiplex PCR, and its TCRdb copy is limited to in-frame clones, with some not included. The sample has some 260,000 clones; approximately 90% are singletons. Sequencing was done on a sample of PBMCs or T cells enriched from blood (not recorded which). These receptors originate from a man in his forties who had recovered from COVID-19.

This clone occurred a few times. The chain is built from TRBV6-2 or TRBV6-3 and TRBJ2-7; D is perhaps TRBD1 (6 bases). The germline gives CDR1 MNHEY, CDR2 SVGEGT. Between the trimmed V and J ends, which lost 5 bases and 4 bases, there was a span of 12 bases. CDR3 length equals 13 residues. The CDR3 region has the DNA TGTGCCAGCAGTCGGACAGAGGTATACGAGCAGTACTTC. Translated: CASSRTEVYEQYF.

This clone was detected only a few times. This chain links TRBV3-1 (or the pseudogene TRBV3-2) with TRBJ1-1, with TRBD1 matching 9 bases. Germline CDR1 and CDR2: LGHDT and YNNKEL (reference sequence). V lost 6 bases and J lost 7; bases outside the gene matches: 18. The CDR3 has 17 amino acids. The chain's CDR3 is CASSHFSRDRELGEAFF. The CDR3 DNA follows: TGTGCCAGCAGTCATTTTTCCCGGGACAGGGAGTTAGGTGAAGCTTTCTTT.

The chain links TRBV20-1 to TRBJ1-6; TRBD1 aligns across 9 bases. Per the germline V gene, CDR1 is DFQATT and CDR2 is SNEGSKA (reference sequence). CDR3 size: 14 residues. Trimming removed 3 bases from V and 9 bases from J; junction bases left unmatched: 6. The CDR3 DNA is TGCAGTGCTAGTCCGGGACAGGGAGCTTCACCCCTCCACTTT. It is translated as CSASPGQGASPLHF.

CDR3 sequence (DNA): TGCGCCAGCAGCCAAGATTGGACAGCCTCCAATGAGCAGTTCTTC. Its protein is CASSQDWTASNEQFF. This chain links TRBV4-3 with TRBJ2-1; a weak D match, TRBD1 (6 bases). The CDR3 loop spans 15 amino acids. Between the trimmed V and J ends, which lost 0 bases and 6 bases, there was a span of 12 bases. Germline V gene data show CDR1 as LGHNA and CDR2 as YSLEER.

The chain couples TRBV9 to TRBJ1-6; TRBD1 agrees at 7 bases. The germline CDR1 and CDR2 sequences are SGDLS and YYNGEE. The CDR3 runs to 15 residues. With V trimmed by 3 bases and J by 6 bases, 6 bases remained unmatched. The CDR3 DNA is TGTGCCAGCAGCGCCAGGGGGTCGCTTAATTCACCCCTCCACTTT. Translation: CASSARGSLNSPLHF. The variable domain in full, completed from reference TRBV9 and TRBJ1-6, reads DSGVTQTPKHLITATGQRVTLRCSPRSGDLSVYWYQQSLDQGLQFLIQYYNGEERAKGNILERFSAQQFPDLHSELNLSSLELGDSALYFCASSARGSLNSPLHFGNGTRLTVT.

This clone is a singleton in its sample. The chain links TRBV3-1 (or the pseudogene TRBV3-2) to TRBJ1-6; tentative D call: TRBD1 (6 bases). The CDR3 is made up of 16 amino acids. Germline lookup yields CDR1 LGHDT and CDR2 YNNKEL (reference sequence). Trimming stripped 2 bases from V and 4 bases from J, with 12 bases between. Written as DNA, the CDR3 is TGTGCCAGCAGCCAATCGGGGACACGGTATAATTCACCCCTCCACTTT. It is translated as CASSQSGTRYNSPLHF.